These 21 T cell receptor beta chains were sequenced from one sample in a study of T-cell reconstitution after alpha-beta-depleted transplantation in children. Unique molecular identifiers were incorporated when the TCRbeta library was constructed. A single record per CDR3 protein comes from TCRdb applying MiXCR to the PCR reads. The sample carries just under 550,000 distinct CDR3 sequences, about 16% recorded once. Sequencing used PBMCs from the stem cell graft donor, obtained from the stem cell graft. These receptors originate from a human donor who donated a stem cell graft to a child with acute lymphoblastic leukemia.

This clonotype came up a few times. The chain combines TRBV20-1 with TRBJ2-2; tentative D call: TRBD1 (6 bases). This CDR3 contains 16 residues. Trimming removed 0 bases at V and 2 bases at J, with 13 bases between. Germline CDR1 DFQATT, CDR2 SNEGSKA (reference sequence). The CDR3 loop reads CSARDDAGDNTGELFF. The DNA of the CDR3 is TGCAGTGCTAGAGATGACGCAGGGGACAACACCGGGGAGCTGTTTTTT.

This clonotype was seen a few times. The rearrangement joins TRBV7-6 to TRBJ2-5, with 10 bases that match TRBD1. The CDR3 is 14 amino acids. V gave up 5 bases and J gave up 3 bases; unmatched junction bases: 3. The germline CDR1 and CDR2 sequences are SGHVS and FNYEAQ. Here the CDR3 DNA reads TGTGCCAGCAGCATAGGGACAGGGGAAGAGACCCAGTACTTC. Translated: CASSIGTGEETQYF.

The chain combines TRBV5-6 with TRBJ2-1; a possible D gene is TRBD1 (6 bases). V dropped 1 base and J dropped 4 bases, with 15 bases sitting between them. Germline V gene data show CDR1 as SGHDT and CDR2 as YYEEEE. This CDR3 is built from 16 residues. CDR3 nucleotide sequence: TGTGCCAGCAGCTTGAATCAGGGGCGGATTTACAATGAGCAGTTCTTC. Translation gives CASSLNQGRIYNEQFF.

This clonotype showed up just a few times. The chain is built from TRBV6-1 and TRBJ2-1, with TRBD2 identical over 15 bases. The junction had 4 bases not matched to a gene; V was cut back by 6 bases and J by 10 bases. The germline V gene has CDR1 MNHNS and CDR2 SASEGT. This CDR3 comprises 14 residues. CDR3 sequence: CASRGLAGGGEQFF. CDR3 sequence (DNA): TGTGCCAGCAGAGGACTAGCGGGAGGGGGGGAGCAGTTCTTC.

The V call is TRBV18, the J call TRBJ2-1; the match to TRBD2 covers 12 bases. The V gene end was trimmed by 7 bases and the J gene end by 6 bases; junction bases not matched to a gene: 7. Germline CDR1 is KGHSH and CDR2 is LQKENI. This CDR3 contains 15 residues. In nucleotides, the CDR3 is TGTGCCAGCTTGCCGACTAGCGGGAGTTCCAATGAGCAGTTCTTC. Translating it yields CASLPTSGSSNEQFF.

The table lists this clonotype with a few counts. The CDR3 bases are TGCGCCAGCAGCTCCGGACTAGCGCCAAGCTTCTACAATGAGCAGTTCTTC. This translates into CASSSGLAPSFYNEQFF. V usage is TRBV5-1 and J usage is TRBJ2-1; 9 nucleotides agree with TRBD2. The CDR3 consists of 17 residues. The V and J ends lost 3 bases and 3 bases, in that order; junction bases with no gene match: 10. Per germline, CDR1 SGHRS and CDR2 YFSETQ.

The CDR3 sequence: CASSFPPGANVLTF. The CDR3 DNA reads as TGTGCCAGCAGTTTCCCCCCTGGGGCCAACGTCCTGACTTTC. The J gene is TRBJ2-6, the V gene TRBV12-3 or TRBV12-4; D not resolved. V was cut by 3 bases and J by 2 bases, with 5 bases left in between. This CDR3 is 14 amino acids long.

The rearrangement joins TRBV20-1 to TRBJ2-1, with D tentatively TRBD2 (6 bases). The CDR3 extends over 15 amino acids. Deletions cut 3 bases from V and 7 bases from J, with 19 bases between. Germline V gene lookup returns CDR1 DFQATT and CDR2 SNEGSKA (reference sequence). DNA for the CDR3: TGCAGTGCTAGGACGACGGGACTCGTTTGGAATGAGCAGTTCTTC. Amino acid sequence: CSARTTGLVWNEQFF.

This clonotype was seen a few times. The rearrangement links TRBV6-5 to TRBJ2-7; D is possibly TRBD2 (5 bases). V was clipped by 2 bases and J by 3 bases, with 11 bases between them. The germline V gene encodes CDR1 MNHEY and CDR2 SVGAGI. CDR3 length equals 14 residues. CDR3 amino acids: CASSYEGLYYEQYF. In DNA form, the CDR3 reads TGTGCCAGCAGTTACGAGGGCTTATACTACGAGCAGTACTTC.

A few counts support this clonotype. CDR3 in amino acids: CASSLAGNLYGYTF. Here the CDR3 DNA reads TGTGCCAGCAGCTTAGCCGGGAACCTCTATGGCTACACCTTC. The J gene is TRBJ1-2, the V gene TRBV7-6; D gene unclear. The germline gives CDR1 SGHVS, CDR2 FNYEAQ. The CDR3 is 14 residues long. V was shortened by 0 bases and J by 4 bases, with 9 bases between the two germline ends.

This clonotype was recorded a few times. The gene calls are TRBV13 and TRBJ2-1; 7 positions match TRBD1. CDR3 length: 16 residues. V lost 5 bases, J lost 4 bases, and 11 bases stayed unmatched. Germline V lookup: CDR1 PRHDT, CDR2 FYEKMQ (reference sequence). CDR3 nucleotide sequence: TGTGCCAGCAGCCCTAACAGGGGTGTGAGGTACAATGAGCAGTTCTTC. The encoded protein is CASSPNRGVRYNEQFF.

This clonotype was counted between two and nine times. The J gene is TRBJ2-2, the V gene TRBV5-1; 8 bases line up with TRBD1. V was pared by 8 bases and J by 13 bases, with 10 bases of the junction left unmatched. Germline V gives CDR1 SGHRS, CDR2 YFSETQ. CDR3 length equals 12 residues. The CDR3 DNA reads TGCGCCAGTACCACGGGACAGGAACGGCTGTTTTTT. Translation: CASTTGQERLFF.

To note about this clonotype: This likely comes from a read error, as the CDR3 has no conserved phenylalanine or tryptophan at its end. The chain uses TRBV27 and TRBJ2-7, with 7 bases fitting TRBD2. The V gene's germline CDR1 is MNHEY and CDR2 SMNVEV (reference sequence). V was clipped by 6 bases and J by 5 bases; unmatched bases: 19. The CDR3 consists of 17 residues. CDR3 region: CASRSLLGGGFIHEQYL. The CDR3 bases are TGTGCCAGCAGAAGTTTATTGGGGGGGGGATTTATCCACGAGCAGTACCTC.

The chain recombines TRBV5-1 with TRBJ1-3, with unresolved D. Per germline, CDR1 SGHRS and CDR2 YFSETQ. Trimming cost V 4 bases and J 7 bases, with 12 bases left between them. The CDR3 extends over 13 amino acids. The CDR3 loop is CASSPSGDNTIYF. CDR3 DNA sequence: TGCGCCAGCAGCCCCTCGGGAGACAACACCATATATTTT. Combining the CDR3 with reference TRBV5-1 and TRBJ1-3 gives the whole variable domain KAGVTQTPRYLIKTRGQQVTLSCSPISGHRSVSWYQQTPGQGLQFLFEYFSETQRNKGNFPGRFSGRQFSNSRSEMNVSTLELGDSALYLCASSPSGDNTIYFGEGSWLTVV.

The chain links TRBV18 to TRBJ2-7, with D perhaps being TRBD1 or TRBD2 (5 bases each). V lost 5 bases, J lost 1 base, and 15 bases lay in between. Germline V CDR1 and CDR2: KGHSH, LQKENI. The CDR3 consists of 15 residues. This CDR3 reads CASSTPGPASYEQYF. The CDR3, as DNA: TGTGCCAGCTCAACCCCGGGACCGGCATCCTACGAGCAGTACTTC. The complete variable domain, with remaining parts taken from reference TRBV18 and TRBJ2-7, reads NAGVMQNPRHLVRRRGQEARLRCSPMKGHSHVYWYRQLPEEGLKFMVYLQKENIIDESGMPKERFSAEFPKEGPSILRIQQVVRGDSAAYFCASSTPGPASYEQYFGPGTRLTVT.

The V call is TRBV5-1, the J call TRBJ2-1; 7 bases align to TRBD1. J was trimmed by 4 bases and V by 4 bases; bases with no gene match: 11. CDR1 and CDR2 (germline): SGHRS, YFSETQ. There are 16 residues in the CDR3. CDR3: CASSISYRGIYNEQFF. The DNA for the CDR3 is TGCGCCAGCAGCATCTCCTACAGGGGTATATACAATGAGCAGTTCTTC.

V and J are TRBV18 and TRBJ2-7; D remains ambiguous. V gave up 4 bases and J gave up 2 bases, with 12 bases separating them. The CDR3 is made up of 14 amino acids. Germline CDR1 and CDR2: KGHSH and LQKENI. The chain's CDR3 is CASSLDKPPYEQYF. In nucleotides, the CDR3 is TGTGCCAGCTCACTAGACAAACCCCCCTACGAGCAGTACTTC.

This clonotype was seen more than once but under ten times. V and J are TRBV3-1 and TRBJ1-1, with D unresolved. CDR3 length: 12 residues. V was pared by 0 bases and J by 5 bases, with 4 bases between. Germline values: CDR1 LGHDT, CDR2 YNNKEL (reference sequence). Written as DNA, the CDR3 is TGTGCCAGCAGCCAAGAGGTTACTGAAGCTTTCTTT. As protein: CASSQEVTEAFF.

This clonotype appeared a few times. The V and J genes are TRBV9 and TRBJ2-7, with D possibly matching TRBD2 (5 bases). Germline V gene sequence: CDR1 SGDLS, CDR2 YYNGEE. This CDR3 has 15 residues. Trimming left V 0 bases short and J 0 bases short, with 10 bases between. DNA of the CDR3: TGTGCCAGCAGCGTAGACCAAGGGAGCTCCTACGAGCAGTACTTC. This translates into CASSVDQGSSYEQYF.

This clonotype was observed a single time. The chain has TRBV7-3 and TRBJ2-1, with TRBD2 as a possible D gene (6 bases). The germline V gene encodes CDR1 SGHTA and CDR2 FQGTGA. Trimming pared 1 base from V and 5 bases from J, leaving 15 bases between. The CDR3 contains 16 residues. The CDR3 DNA follows: TGTGCCAGCAGCTTAAATGCATTAGCGGAGAACAATGAGCAGTTCTTC. Protein product: CASSLNALAENNEQFF.

This chain joins TRBV15 and TRBJ2-7; D is ambiguous. Germline values: CDR1 LNHNV, CDR2 YYDKDF (reference sequence). Trimming cost V 5 bases and J 3 bases, with 8 bases left between them. The CDR3 totals 12 residues. This CDR3 is CATSFSSYEQYF. Written as DNA, the CDR3 is TGTGCCACCAGCTTCTCGAGCTACGAGCAGTACTTC.